This entry features one T cell receptor beta chain sequence. Its antigen is currently unknown. This entry comes from a study of CD8 T cells in Susac syndrome. Overall study context: At blood draw, Susac syndrome patients were therapy-naive, on corticosteroids, or on intravenous immunoglobulin alone.

The germline V gene encodes CDR1 GTSNPN and CDR2 SVGIG (reference sequence). V was cut by 0 bases and J by 4 bases, with 19 bases left in between. The CDR3 extends over 17 amino acids. The recently defined diagnostic criteria for definite or probable disease were met by the Susac syndrome patients. Study observations and caveats: Within Susac syndrome CD4+ T cell repertoires, clonal expansion was not evident.

Random hexamers were used to reverse transcribe roughly 0.45 to 1 ug of RNA. TCR beta CDR3 was amplified by immunoSEQ covering 54 Vbeta and 13 Jbeta. TCRdb recomputed calls from the immunoSEQ multiplex PCR reads with MiXCR, one row per CDR3 protein. The sample yields around 170,000 distinct CDR3 sequences, around 95% seen once. The chain links TRBV30 to TRBJ1-5; D is possibly TRBD1 (5 bases). The sequenced sample was CD4+ T cells from PBMCs. The origin of this receptor is a human donor with Susac syndrome. The CDR3 sequence: CAWSVYRAGSVNQPQHF. DNA of the CDR3: TGTGCCTGGAGTGTATATAGGGCAGGGAGTGTTAATCAGCCCCAGCATTTT.